The clone carrying this T cell receptor beta chain appeared once. The antigen is unknown. This specimen comes from a study of Ad26.COV2.S vaccination and SARS-CoV-2 variants. Whole-study context: By the intramuscular route, Ad26.COV2.S was given once, or twice 56 days apart. Study findings and constraints: Substantial breadth in spike-specific CD8+ and CD4+ T cell responses was reportedly seen after vaccination. Vaccine recipients had higher spike-specific TCR breadth than placebo recipients.

Treatment here: around 19 received Ad26.COV2.S at low or high dose, single or two shots; about five received placebo; per-sample allocation not given. Specimens were obtained on day 63 following the first vaccine or placebo injection. Vaccination employed an Ad26 vector expressing the Wuhan-strain SARS-CoV-2 spike. The germline CDR1 and CDR2 sequences are SGDLS and YYNGEE. The CDR3 is 15 residues long. The junction had 5 bases not matched to a gene; V was cut back by 4 bases and J by 6 bases. Sequencing was performed with immunoSEQ multiplex PCR; in TCRdb, only in-frame clones are kept and a portion is missing. The data show approximately 450,000 clones, 80% to 95% seen once.

Here the sequenced sample was peripheral blood, taken in a trial of Ad26.COV2.S vaccine versus placebo. This sequence was found in a person between 18 and 65 years old who received the Ad26.COV2.S COVID-19 vaccine or a placebo. The V and J genes are TRBV9 and TRBJ2-1, with 12 bases that match TRBD2. The CDR3 is CASSSGLAGLNEQFF. The CDR3 nucleotides read TGTGCCAGCAGCTCGGGACTAGCGGGCCTCAATGAGCAGTTCTTC.